These T cell receptor beta chains were read from a single sample in a study of blood T cell repertoires in COVID-19. Profiling relied on immunoSEQ multiplex PCR, and the TCRdb table lists in-frame clones only, not all of them. The sample has around 450,000 clones, around 91% seen once. The sequenced sample consisted of PBMCs or T cells enriched from blood (not recorded which). These receptors all come from a man between 18 and 29 years old who had recovered from COVID-19. The CDR3 runs from the conserved cysteine through the conserved F or W. D genes are given only for firm matches. Only some rows state a clone size, as once, few, many or a class for expanded clones.

D gene: .; clone size: .; V gene: TRBV5-1; J gene: TRBJ1-1; CDR3 DNA: TGCGCCAGCAGCCCGGGAGGGGGGTTGGACACTGAAGCTTTCTTT; CDR3 protein: CASSPGGGLDTEAFF
D gene: .; clone size: .; V gene: TRBV19; J gene: TRBJ1-3; CDR3 DNA: TGTGCCAGTAGCCAGGGATTCGGAAACACCATATATTTT; CDR3 protein: CASSQGFGNTIYF
D gene: TRBD1; clone size: .; V gene: TRBV5-4; J gene: TRBJ1-5; CDR3 DNA: TGTGCCAGCAGCCCGGACAGGGATCAGCCCCAGCATTTT; CDR3 protein: CASSPDRDQPQHF
D gene: .; clone size: .; V gene: TRBV10-3; J gene: TRBJ1-2; CDR3 DNA: TGTGCCATCAGCCCCCCCAGAGGTTATGGCTACACCTTC; CDR3 protein: CAISPPRGYGYTF
D gene: TRBD2; clone size: .; V gene: TRBV20-1; J gene: TRBJ2-3; CDR3 DNA: TGCAGTGCTAGTATCCCGGGACTAGCATCAGATACGCAGTATTTT; CDR3 protein: CSASIPGLASDTQYF
D gene: .; clone size: .; V gene: TRBV5-6; J gene: TRBJ1-1; CDR3 DNA: TGTGCCAGCAGCTCTTCAGACAGACTGAACACTGAAGCTTTCTTT; CDR3 protein: CASSSSDRLNTEAFF
D gene: .; clone size: .; V gene: TRBV7-2; J gene: TRBJ1-5; CDR3 DNA: TGTGCCAGCAGCCTACACCGGGACATAGATCAGCCCCAGCATTTT; CDR3 protein: CASSLHRDIDQPQHF
D gene: .; clone size: .; V gene: TRBV11-3; J gene: TRBJ1-1; CDR3 DNA: TGTGCCAGCAGCTTACGTTCGGGGTCGGGCACTGAAGCTTTCTTT; CDR3 protein: CASSLRSGSGTEAFF
D gene: TRBD2; clone size: once; V gene: TRBV4-2; J gene: TRBJ2-1; CDR3 DNA: TGTGCCAGCAGCCAAGACGGGACTAGAGACAATGAGCAGTTCTTC; CDR3 protein: CASSQDGTRDNEQFF
D gene: .; clone size: once; V gene: TRBV5-1; J gene: TRBJ1-1; CDR3 DNA: TGCGCCAGCAGCCCGGAGGACGGATTGAACACTGAAGCTTTCTTT; CDR3 protein: CASSPEDGLNTEAFF
D gene: .; clone size: .; V gene: TRBV29-1; J gene: TRBJ2-2; CDR3 DNA: TGCAGCGTACGTACTAACACCGGGGAGCTGTTTTTT; CDR3 protein: CSVRTNTGELFF
D gene: .; clone size: .; V gene: TRBV27; J gene: TRBJ2-7; CDR3 DNA: TGTGCCCGAAACACACCCGAGGGGAGGCATACCTACGAGCAGTACTTC; CDR3 protein: CARNTPEGRHTYEQYF
D gene: TRBD2; clone size: .; V gene: TRBV30; J gene: TRBJ2-1; CDR3 DNA: TGTGCCTGCGAAGGGGGACTAGCGGGAGGTGAGCAGTTCTTC; CDR3 protein: CACEGGLAGGEQFF
D gene: .; clone size: .; V gene: TRBV2; J gene: TRBJ1-1; CDR3 DNA: TGTGCCAGCGAGAGGCAGAACACTGAAGCTTTCTTT; CDR3 protein: CASERQNTEAFF
D gene: TRBD1; clone size: .; V gene: TRBV20-1; J gene: TRBJ1-2; CDR3 DNA: TGCAGTGCTAGTTCAGGGGGCAACGACTATGGCTACACCTTC; CDR3 protein: CSASSGGNDYGYTF
D gene: .; clone size: .; V gene: TRBV2; J gene: TRBJ1-6; CDR3 DNA: TGTGCCAGCAGTGCTTCAGGGATTGGGAATTCACCCCTCCACTTT; CDR3 protein: CASSASGIGNSPLHF
D gene: .; clone size: .; V gene: TRBV9; J gene: TRBJ1-3; CDR3 DNA: TGTGCCAGCAGCCCCCCGGCTGGAAACACCATATATTTT; CDR3 protein: CASSPPAGNTIYF
D gene: .; clone size: .; V gene: TRBV28; J gene: TRBJ2-1; CDR3 DNA: TGTGCCAGCAGTCTCCTCTCCTGGGGTAAACTAGGGACCTACAATGAGCAGTTCTTC; CDR3 protein: CASSLLSWGKLGTYNEQFF
D gene: TRBD2; clone size: .; V gene: TRBV7-3; J gene: TRBJ2-3; CDR3 DNA: TGTGCCAGCAGCTTATCGGGAGGGTTCACAGATACGCAGTATTTT; CDR3 protein: CASSLSGGFTDTQYF
D gene: TRBD1; clone size: once; V gene: TRBV15; J gene: TRBJ2-7; CDR3 DNA: TGTGCCACCAGCATGGGGACAGCCAACTACGAGCAGTACTTC; CDR3 protein: CATSMGTANYEQYF
D gene: .; clone size: .; V gene: TRBV3-1/TRBV3-2; J gene: TRBJ1-2; CDR3 DNA: TGTGCCAGCAGCCAAGTAACAGGAGGCTACACCTTC; CDR3 protein: CASSQVTGGYTF
D gene: .; clone size: .; V gene: TRBV10-3; J gene: TRBJ1-1; CDR3 DNA: TGTGCCATCAGTGATTTTTGGGCGGAGGTTATGTCTGAAGCTTTCTTT; CDR3 protein: CAISDFWAEVMSEAFF
D gene: .; clone size: .; V gene: TRBV28; J gene: TRBJ2-6; CDR3 DNA: TGTGCCAGCACCTCACCCCGGTCGGGGGCCAACGTCCTGACTTTC; CDR3 protein: CASTSPRSGANVLTF